This T cell receptor beta chain was documented in a study of blood T cell repertoires in COVID-19. For the study at large: The origin of the acute and convalescent COVID-19 samples was the United States, Italy and Spain. PBMCs, B-cell-depleted T cells, or T cells provided the cDNA or gDNA that made up the material.

While infection was still active, Seattle patients were enrolled and then followed longitudinally. This CDR3 is built from 13 residues. Germline V CDR1 and CDR2: SEHNR, FQNEAQ (reference sequence). Trimming took off 4 bases at V and 1 base at J, with 6 bases between the two ends. Per the authors' pipeline: Cell counts per sample came from amplifying reference gene primers. The method was immunoSEQ multiplex PCR; TCRdb's version includes in-frame clones alone and lacks a portion of them. V and J calls and clone size are those listed in that table; D and trimming were worked out from the DNA. The repertoire includes 220,000 or so clones, around 83% of them detected once, and around 8% sits in the top ten.

The specimen was peripheral blood. The sequence was obtained from a woman of 80 years or more with COVID-19, enrolled during active disease. The chain is built from TRBV7-9 and TRBJ2-3; no definite D call. The CDR3 nucleotides are TGTGCCAGCAGCTCTTCGGGCACAGATACGCAGTATTTT. Its protein product is CASSSSGTDTQYF.